Listed below are T cell receptor beta chains from one sample, sequenced in a study of blood T cell repertoires in COVID-19. Here immunoSEQ multiplex PCR was the method, and the copy in TCRdb shows in-frame clones only, minus some. The data show over 200,000 clones, with approximately 83% seen just once and 2.5% to 3% held by the top ten. The specimen sequenced was peripheral blood. The receptors shown here come from a woman aged 40 to 50 with active or convalescent COVID-19. Both conserved end residues are part of each CDR3. D genes are given only for firm matches. Clone size, where shown, is once, few, many, or a class for clones that have expanded.

d_call,j_call,clone_size,v_call,cdr3_nt,cdr3_aa
-,TRBJ1-4,-,TRBV6-5,TGTGCCAGCTCCACCGACAGCTCTAATGAAAAACTGTTTTTT,CASSTDSSNEKLFF
-,TRBJ1-2,-,TRBV28,TGTGCCAGCAGTTTATCCGGGGACTCCGGCTACACCTTC,CASSLSGDSGYTF
-,TRBJ2-7,-,TRBV12-3/TRBV12-4,TGTGCCAGCAGTTTAGGGGGAGGCTACGAGCAGTACTTC,CASSLGGGYEQYF
TRBD1,TRBJ2-5,-,TRBV7-2,TGTGCCAGCAGTCGATCGACAGGGGCGCGCCAAGAGACCCAGTACTTC,CASSRSTGARQETQYF
-,TRBJ2-7,-,TRBV28,TGTGCCACCCTAGGTGGAGGGATCTCCTACGAGCAGTACTTC,CATLGGGISYEQYF
TRBD1,TRBJ2-2,few,TRBV30,TGTGCCTGGAGCCGACAGGGAGAGGAGCTGTTTTTT,CAWSRQGEELFF
-,TRBJ2-3,-,TRBV15,TGTGCCACCAGCGGGGAGGTTGGCACAGATACGCAGTATTTT,CATSGEVGTDTQYF
TRBD1,TRBJ1-1,-,TRBV5-1,TGCGCCAGCAGGAGGGGGACAGGGGAGGACACTGAAGCTTTCTTT,CASRRGTGEDTEAFF
TRBD2,TRBJ2-1,-,TRBV10-2,TGCGCCAGCAGTGATCTCCCCAGCGGGGGGCGAGGGAGGAGCTCCTACAATGAGCAGTTCTTC,CASSDLPSGGRGRSSYNEQFF
-,TRBJ1-4,-,TRBV4-1,TGCGCCAGCAGCCAAGAGGAGAGTGAAAAACTGTTTTTT,CASSQEESEKLFF
TRBD2,TRBJ2-1,-,TRBV4-1,TGCGCCAGCAGCCCAACTAGCGGGAGTGGGTATGAGCAGTTCTTC,CASSPTSGSGYEQFF
-,TRBJ1-4,-,TRBV18,TGTGCCAGCTCACCAGGCTTGGGGGCGGAAGAAAAACTGTTTTTT,CASSPGLGAEEKLFF
TRBD1,TRBJ2-7,-,TRBV9,TGTGCCAGCAGCCCGACCGGGACAGGTACCTACGAGCAGTACTTC,CASSPTGTGTYEQYF
TRBD1,TRBJ1-5,-,TRBV24-1,TGTGCCACCAGTGTGGGGGACAGTAGCAATCAGCCCCAGCATTTT,CATSVGDSSNQPQHF
-,TRBJ1-3,-,TRBV4-3,TGCGCCAGCAGCCAAGATTCGAACTCAGGAAACACCATATATTTT,CASSQDSNSGNTIYF
TRBD1,TRBJ1-1,few,TRBV5-6,TGTGCCAGCAGCCCAACCCCGGGACAGAAGACTGAAGCTTTCTTT,CASSPTPGQKTEAFF
-,TRBJ1-2,-,TRBV7-2,TGTGCCAGCAGCTCGGCGGACTTTTATGGCTACACCTTC,CASSSADFYGYTF
-,TRBJ2-7,few,TRBV7-9,TGTGCCAGCAGCCGCTGGGGCGGCGGGGGCGGTCAGGACGAGCAGTACTTC,CASSRWGGGGGQDEQYF
-,TRBJ2-7,once,TRBV28,TGTGCCAGCACCAGCCCCCGGGATCCTCTACGAGAGCAGTACTTC,CASTSPRDPLREQYF
-,TRBJ2-3,-,TRBV4-1,TGCGCCAGCAGCCAAGGACAGTTCCTTAGCACAGATACGCAGTATTTT,CASSQGQFLSTDTQYF
TRBD1,TRBJ2-6,-,TRBV9,TGTGCCAGCAGCCACGGACAGGCGGCGGCTGGGGCCAACGTCCTGACTTTC,CASSHGQAAAGANVLTF
TRBD1,TRBJ1-3,-,TRBV7-9,TGTGCCAGCAGCTCTAGCCCTACCCGACAGGGAGCAGGAAACACCATATATTTT,CASSSSPTRQGAGNTIYF
-,TRBJ1-2,once,TRBV28,TGTGCCAGCAAGAGGGACACTGGCTACACCTTC,CASKRDTGYTF
TRBD1,TRBJ2-7,once,TRBV18,TGTGCCAGCTCACTCCGTGTACAGGGACAGGGCTCCTACGAGCAGTACTTC,CASSLRVQGQGSYEQYF